The entry below describes one T cell receptor (gamma chain). Its antigen is still unknown. A read error likely explains this, since a far larger clone differs by one base. This CDR3 is also generated by other DNA sequences in the sample. The sample is drawn from a study of human gamma delta and Vdelta1 T cells (dated by TCRdb to between 2018 and 2020). Looking at the study overall: The study examined Delta One T cells, which are Vd1+ gamma-delta T cells, as cytotoxic effectors against acute myeloid leukemia.

The germline V gene (reference sequence) sets CDR1 to GITISATS and CDR2 to ISYDGTV. Spanning cysteine to phenylalanine, the CDR3 consists of 14 amino acids. Only the CDR3 DNA stays, 42 bases, in frame from base 1. Libraries were prepared through PCR. Sequencing instrument: Illumina MiSeq. TCRdb recomputed clones from the public reads with CATT; identical DNA rows were then combined. This sample gives thousands of gamma-chain clones in total; around 5% of them show up just once. Together, the top ten hold under 15% of the sample. The sequenced material came from naive CD27+ Vdelta1 gamma-delta T cells from blood. The rearrangement combines TRGV9 with TRGJ1 or TRGJ2. The receptor was derived from a human donor in good health. The CDR3 corresponds to CALWEVRRYYKKLF. The DNA sequence follows: TGTGCCCTGTGGGAGGTGCGTCGTTATTATAAGAAACTCTTT.